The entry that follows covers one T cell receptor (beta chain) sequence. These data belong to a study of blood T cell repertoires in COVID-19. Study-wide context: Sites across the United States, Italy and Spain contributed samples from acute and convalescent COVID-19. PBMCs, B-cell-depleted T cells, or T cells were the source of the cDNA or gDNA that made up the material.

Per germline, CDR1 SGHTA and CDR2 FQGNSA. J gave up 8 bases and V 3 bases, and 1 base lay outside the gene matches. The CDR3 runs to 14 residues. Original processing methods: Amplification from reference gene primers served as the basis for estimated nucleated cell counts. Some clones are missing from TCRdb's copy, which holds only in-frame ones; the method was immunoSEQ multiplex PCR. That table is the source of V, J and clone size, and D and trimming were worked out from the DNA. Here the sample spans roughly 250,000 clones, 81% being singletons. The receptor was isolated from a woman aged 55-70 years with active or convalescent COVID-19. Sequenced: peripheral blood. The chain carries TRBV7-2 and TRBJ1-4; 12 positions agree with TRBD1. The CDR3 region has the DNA TGTGCCAGCAGCTTCGGGACAGGGGGCGAAAAACTGTTTTTT. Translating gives CASSFGTGGEKLFF.